Listed here are 27 T cell receptor beta chains from one sample, sequenced in a study of long-term antiretroviral therapy in people with HIV. An immunoSEQ assay, version v3.0, was performed at survey level. Sequenced by immunoSEQ multiplex PCR; TCRdb stores in-frame clones only, minus some. This table has 20,000 to 25,000 clones, approximately 90% appearing once. The sequenced sample was unsorted PBMCs, obtained 0.6 years after starting antiretroviral therapy. All receptors derive from a man in his 60s with HIV.

This clone was seen a single time. A junction end diverges from the germline sequence, so it may reflect a read error. V and J are TRBV7-7 and TRBJ2-1, with 11 bases aligning to TRBD2. The length of the CDR3 is 16 residues. Germline V CDR1 and CDR2: SSHAT, FNYEAQ (reference sequence). CDR3 sequence reads: CASSPQLAGAGVEQFF. CDR3 nucleotides: TGTGCTAGCAGCCCCCAACTAGCGGGGGCGGGGGTTGAGCAGTTCTTC. The full variable domain, its missing parts supplied by reference TRBV7-7 and TRBJ2-1, is GAGVSQSPRYKVTKRGQDVTLRCDPISSHATLYWYQQALGQGPEFLTYFNYEAQPDKSGLPSDRFSAERPEGSISTLTIQRTEQRDSAMYRCASSPQLAGAGVEQFFGPGTRLTVL.

This chain connects TRBV11-2 to TRBJ2-1; tentative D call: TRBD2 (6 bases). The CDR3 loop spans 15 amino acids. Germline loops: CDR1 SGHAT, CDR2 FQNNGV. Between the trimmed V and J ends, which lost 1 base and 0 bases, there was a span of 7 bases. CDR3 sequence: CASSLAGASYNEQFF. The CDR3 bases are TGTGCCAGCAGCTTAGCGGGAGCCTCCTACAATGAGCAGTTCTTC.

The gene calls are TRBV30 and TRBJ1-1; a weak D match, TRBD1 (6 bases). Germline CDR1 and CDR2: GTSNPN and SVGIG (reference sequence). V was cut by 2 bases and J by 4 bases, with 11 bases left in between. The CDR3 contains 13 residues. CDR3 protein: CAWSKGGGTEAFF. The CDR3 DNA reads TGTGCCTGGAGTAAGGGGGGAGGCACTGAAGCTTTCTTT.

J is TRBJ2-3 and V is TRBV11-3, with D possibly TRBD1 on 7 matching bases. In germline, CDR1 is SGHNT, CDR2 YENEEA. The length of the CDR3 is 15 residues. Deletions cut 5 bases from V and 1 base from J, with 13 bases between. In DNA, the CDR3 is TGTGCCAGCAGCCAAGGGGGCGGGGGCACAGATACGCAGTATTTT. The encoded protein is CASSQGGGGTDTQYF.

Relative to its sample, this clone is large. The chain recombines TRBV5-5 with TRBJ1-5; D is perhaps TRBD1 (6 bases). Germline CDR1 is SGHKS and CDR2 is YYEKEE (reference sequence). V lost 2 bases to trimming and J lost 6 bases, with 15 bases between them. The CDR3 loop spans 15 amino acids. For the CDR3, the DNA is TGTGCCAGCAGCTTTACGGCCAGGGGTGGTCAGCCCCAGCATTTT. It translates to CASSFTARGGQPQHF.

The chain uses TRBV6-1 and TRBJ2-1; D ambiguous. Germline assignment: CDR1 MNHNS and CDR2 SASEGT. This CDR3 has 17 amino acids. V lost 3 bases and J lost 3, with 18 bases in between. CDR3 nucleotides: TGTGCCAGCAGTGATATTCCCCGGGCACCGAACTACAATGAGCAGTTCTTC. Its protein is CASSDIPRAPNYNEQFF.

This clone was seen a single time. The chain employs TRBV5-6 and TRBJ2-3; TRBD2 is a possible D gene (7 bases). CDR3 size: 17 residues. Looked up from germline, CDR1 is SGHDT and CDR2 is YYEEEE. V lost 0 bases and J lost 5, with 19 bases in between. The CDR3 DNA follows: TGTGCCAGCAGCTTGGTGGGAGGGGGTAGATTCAAAGATACGCAGTATTTT. Its translation: CASSLVGGGRFKDTQYF.

V is TRBV2 and J is TRBJ1-4; 11 positions agree with TRBD1. The CDR3 is made up of 13 amino acids. The V gene end was trimmed by 6 bases and the J gene end by 8 bases; junction bases not matched to a gene: 2. Germline V gene sequence: CDR1 SNHLY, CDR2 FYNNEI. The CDR3 DNA follows: TGTGCCAGCAGGGACAGGGGGCGAGAAAAACTGTTTTTT. It is translated as CASRDRGREKLFF.

This clone was detected once. The CDR3 sequence: CASSRSWSSSYEQYF. For the CDR3, the DNA is TGTGCCAGCAGCCGTTCTTGGAGCAGCTCCTACGAGCAGTACTTC. The rearrangement joins TRBV7-9 to TRBJ2-7; D is undetermined. V lost 5 bases and J lost 0, with 14 bases in between. CDR1 is SEHNR, CDR2 FQNEAQ, per germline (reference sequence). The CDR3 covers 15 residues.

This clone was recorded once. The J gene is TRBJ2-5, the V gene TRBV10-3; 8 positions agree with TRBD1. This CDR3 contains 16 residues. V lost 0 bases and J lost 2; bases outside the gene matches: 5. The germline V gene has CDR1 ENHRY and CDR2 SYGVKD. The CDR3 DNA is TGTGCCATCAGTGAGTCGTCAGGGGGCTCTCAAGAGACCCAGTACTTC. Its translation: CAISESSGGSQETQYF.

The rearrangement joins TRBV27 to TRBJ1-2, with 8 bases lining up with TRBD1. J was trimmed by 3 bases and V by 5 bases; bases with no gene match: 2. Germline CDR1 and CDR2: MNHEY and SMNVEV (reference sequence). The CDR3 totals 13 residues. The CDR3 sequence: CASSRQGHYGYTF. CDR3 sequence (DNA): TGTGCCAGCAGTCGACAGGGGCACTATGGCTACACCTTC.

The rearrangement uses TRBV19 and TRBJ2-3; TRBD2 agrees at 9 bases. J gave up 4 bases and V 6 bases, and 11 bases lay outside the gene matches. The CDR3 runs 16 residues. Per the germline V gene, CDR1 is LNHDA and CDR2 is SQIVND (reference sequence). In DNA form, the CDR3 reads TGTGCCAGTAGACCCCCAGAACTAGCGGGTGCAGATACGCAGTATTTT. Translation: CASRPPELAGADTQYF.

The chain uses TRBV19 and TRBJ2-3; TRBD2 matches at 9 bases. With 6 bases clipped from V and 6 bases from J, the junction kept 16 bases outside the gene matches. Germline V gene data show CDR1 as LNHDA and CDR2 as SQIVND (reference sequence). CDR3 length equals 17 residues. This chain's CDR3 is CASSLTLVSGSRDTQYF. The CDR3 coding sequence is TGTGCCAGTAGCCTTACCCTCGTTAGCGGGAGTCGGGATACGCAGTATTTT.

V gene TRBV27 combines with J gene TRBJ2-7, with 8 bases that match TRBD1. The CDR3 has 15 residues. The V segment lost 1 base and the J segment 2 bases; nucleotides outside the gene matches: 4. Germline V gene data show CDR1 as MNHEY and CDR2 as SMNVEV (reference sequence). The CDR3 coding sequence is TGTGCCAGCAGTTTATACAGGGGGACAACCTACGAGCAGTACTTC. Its translation is CASSLYRGTTYEQYF.

The rearrangement links TRBV9 to TRBJ1-1, with D possibly being TRBD1 (5 bases). The CDR3 is 15 amino acids. Germline V gene data show CDR1 as SGDLS and CDR2 as YYNGEE. The germline V and J ends were trimmed by 0 bases and 0 bases, with 9 bases remaining between them. CDR3 coding DNA: TGTGCCAGCAGCGTAGACCCAGGGTTGAACACTGAAGCTTTCTTT. Its protein product is CASSVDPGLNTEAFF.

V and J are TRBV10-3 and TRBJ2-7; 10 nucleotides align to TRBD2. The germline V gene has CDR1 ENHRY and CDR2 SYGVKD. The CDR3 loop spans 17 amino acids. J was trimmed by 0 bases and V by 6 bases; bases with no gene match: 11. The chain's CDR3 is CAIRSVAGGVSSYEQYF. In nucleotides, the CDR3 is TGTGCCATCAGGAGCGTAGCGGGGGGTGTATCCTCCTACGAGCAGTACTTC.

The V call is TRBV29-1, the J call TRBJ1-1; possibly TRBD1 for D (5 bases). The CDR3 has 13 amino acids. The V gene's germline CDR1 is SQVTM and CDR2 ANQGSEA. The V end was cut by 7 bases, the J end by 13 bases, with 25 bases between. Written as DNA, the CDR3 is TGCAGCGCAACCCCGGGGCTCGGGATTTTTGGTTTCTTT. Translated: CSATPGLGIFGFF.

V gene TRBV18 combines with J gene TRBJ1-2, with 7 bases aligning to TRBD1. The CDR3 totals 15 residues. Germline trimming cut 3 bases from V and 0 bases from J; bases unmatched to any gene: 4. Germline V gene lookup returns CDR1 KGHSH and CDR2 LQKENI. CDR3 DNA: TGTGCCAGCTCACCGACGACAGGGACTAACTATGGCTACACCTTC. It is translated as CASSPTTGTNYGYTF.

This clone appeared once. The CDR3 spells CASSLAPNWGTDTQYF. CDR3 in DNA: TGTGCCAGCAGCTTGGCCCCCAACTGGGGCACAGATACGCAGTATTTT. The J gene is TRBJ2-3, the V gene TRBV5-5, with D uncertain. The germline V and J ends were trimmed by 0 bases and 1 base, with 12 bases remaining between them. Per germline, CDR1 SGHKS and CDR2 YYEKEE (reference sequence). This CDR3 is built from 16 residues.

V gene TRBV11-2 combines with J gene TRBJ2-7, with TRBD1 identical over 8 bases. J was trimmed by 7 bases and V by 1 base; bases with no gene match: 21. Germline V gene lookup returns CDR1 SGHAT and CDR2 FQNNGV. The CDR3 has 19 residues. The CDR3 spells CASSLVLSQGAIGGKEQYF. The DNA for the CDR3 is TGTGCCAGCAGCTTAGTTCTCTCCCAGGGGGCGATAGGTGGAAAAGAGCAGTACTTC.

This clone appeared once. V and J are TRBV5-1 and TRBJ1-1; D is unresolved. From germline, CDR1 is SGHRS and CDR2 YFSETQ. V was clipped by 0 bases and J by 0 bases, with 12 bases between them. This CDR3 contains 16 residues. CDR3 loop: CASSLALGIMNTEAFF. CDR3 coding DNA: TGCGCCAGCAGCTTGGCCCTTGGGATCATGAACACTGAAGCTTTCTTT.

This chain joins TRBV18 and TRBJ1-2, with a possible D match to TRBD1 (6 bases). This CDR3 comprises 15 residues. Trimming shortened V by 3 bases and J by 2 bases, and 13 bases separated the two germline ends. CDR1 is KGHSH and CDR2 is LQKENI in the germline V gene. The CDR3 here is CASSPRDTRNYGYTF. The DNA of the CDR3 is TGTGCCAGCTCACCCCGGGACACCAGAAACTATGGCTACACCTTC.

The gene calls are TRBV10-3 and TRBJ2-3; no clear D. The germline V gene encodes CDR1 ENHRY and CDR2 SYGVKD. The length of the CDR3 is 14 residues. The V gene lost 3 bases and the J gene lost 3 bases, with 10 bases spanning the gap. In nucleotides, the CDR3 is TGTGCCATCAGTGAAAGGGCCCCGACAGATACGCAGTATTTT. Protein sequence: CAISERAPTDTQYF.

The chain employs TRBV6-6 and TRBJ2-7; D assignment may be TRBD1 or TRBD2 (5 bases each). V lost 6 bases to trimming and J lost 4 bases, with 16 bases between them. The CDR3 length is 14 residues. Germline-derived CDR1 and CDR2 are MNHNY and SVGAGI (reference sequence). DNA for the CDR3: TGTGCCAGCAGCTCTCTCCGGGACGTTTACGAGCAGTACTTC. It codes for CASSSLRDVYEQYF.

The chain employs TRBV19 and TRBJ1-2; 12 nucleotides agree with TRBD1. The CDR3 runs to 13 residues. V was clipped by 4 bases and J by 7 bases; unmatched bases: 1. The germline gives CDR1 LNHDA, CDR2 SQIVND (reference sequence). As DNA, the CDR3 is TGTGCCAGTAGTAGGGACAGGGGGCTTGGCTACACCTTC. This codes for CASSRDRGLGYTF.

This chain uses TRBV5-1 with TRBJ1-1; 8 bases map to TRBD1. The CDR3 runs 15 residues. Trimming removed 3 bases from V and 2 bases from J; junction bases left unmatched: 6. Germline CDR1 SGHRS, CDR2 YFSETQ. Here the CDR3 reads CASSWTQGGNTEAFF. In nucleotides, the CDR3 is TGCGCCAGCAGCTGGACACAGGGGGGAAACACTGAAGCTTTCTTT.

This CDR3 is CASSETSGGHLGEQYF. Here the CDR3 DNA reads TGTGCCAGCAGTGAAACTAGCGGGGGGCACCTCGGCGAGCAGTACTTC. The chain uses TRBV28 and TRBJ2-7; TRBD2 matches 12 bases. The CDR3 extends over 16 amino acids. V lost 5 bases and J lost 6; bases outside the gene matches: 11. Looked up from germline, CDR1 is MDHEN and CDR2 is SYDVKM.